A selection of T cell receptor beta chains follows, all from one sample in a study of cytomegalovirus exposure and HLA in healthy donors. Sequenced by immunoSEQ multiplex PCR; TCRdb stores in-frame clones only, minus some. The sample lists fewer than 140,000 clones, roughly 71% occurring once. The specimen was PBMCs. The receptors were gathered from a male donor in good health and CMV-seropositive. The CDR3 runs from the conserved cysteine through the conserved F or W. Each record gives: clone size, V gene, J gene, D gene, CDR3 protein, CDR3 DNA. A D gene is named only where the DNA matches it firmly. Where a row states a size, it is once, few, many or the class of an expanded clone; other rows omit it.

abundance: NA
v_gene: TRBV7-2
j_gene: TRBJ2-5
d_gene: TRBD1
CDR3aa: CASSFWDSTLQETQYF
CDR3nt: TGTGCCAGCAGCTTTTGGGACAGCACCTTACAAGAGACCCAGTACTTC

abundance: NA
v_gene: TRBV25-1
j_gene: TRBJ1-1
d_gene: TRBD1
CDR3aa: CASSGQGRGTEAFF
CDR3nt: TGTGCCAGCTCGGGACAGGGAAGAGGGACTGAAGCTTTCTTT

abundance: NA
v_gene: TRBV15
j_gene: TRBJ2-7
d_gene: TRBD1
CDR3aa: CATSRVRDRGLRYEQYF
CDR3nt: TGTGCCACCAGCAGAGTCCGGGACAGGGGGCTTAGGTACGAGCAGTACTTC

abundance: once
v_gene: TRBV4-2
j_gene: TRBJ2-7
d_gene: TRBD2
CDR3aa: CASSQDGREGREQYF
CDR3nt: TGTGCCAGCAGCCAAGATGGGCGGGAGGGCCGCGAGCAGTACTTC

abundance: NA
v_gene: TRBV7-9
j_gene: TRBJ1-1
d_gene: NA
CDR3aa: CASSTQSMNTEAFF
CDR3nt: TGTGCCAGCAGCACACAGAGCATGAACACTGAAGCTTTCTTT

abundance: NA
v_gene: TRBV30
j_gene: TRBJ1-2
d_gene: TRBD1
CDR3aa: CAWSVRDRGPGGYTF
CDR3nt: TGTGCCTGGAGTGTACGGGACAGGGGGCCGGGTGGCTACACCTTC

abundance: NA
v_gene: TRBV6-6
j_gene: TRBJ1-1
d_gene: NA
CDR3aa: CASTPTQAHTEAFF
CDR3nt: TGTGCCAGCACCCCGACGCAGGCTCACACTGAAGCTTTCTTT

abundance: NA
v_gene: TRBV14
j_gene: TRBJ2-2
d_gene: NA
CDR3aa: CASSEETGELFF
CDR3nt: TGTGCCAGCAGCGAGGAAACCGGGGAGCTGTTTTTT

abundance: NA
v_gene: TRBV5-1
j_gene: TRBJ2-1
d_gene: NA
CDR3aa: CASSLKAGAGSYNEQFF
CDR3nt: TGCGCCAGCAGCTTAAAGGCGGGGGCCGGGTCCTACAATGAGCAGTTCTTC

abundance: NA
v_gene: TRBV9
j_gene: TRBJ2-7
d_gene: TRBD2
CDR3aa: CASSLGTSGEKQYF
CDR3nt: TGTGCCAGCAGCCTAGGGACTAGCGGGGAGAAGCAGTACTTC

abundance: NA
v_gene: TRBV27
j_gene: TRBJ2-7
d_gene: NA
CDR3aa: CASSSWSRDEQYF
CDR3nt: TGTGCCAGCAGTTCCTGGTCGCGCGACGAGCAGTACTTC

abundance: NA
v_gene: TRBV18
j_gene: TRBJ1-2
d_gene: TRBD1
CDR3aa: CASSPSGQTYYGYTF
CDR3nt: TGTGCCAGCTCACCCTCGGGACAGACTTACTATGGCTACACCTTC

abundance: NA
v_gene: TRBV7-3
j_gene: TRBJ1-5
d_gene: NA
CDR3aa: CASSLKAVRIWGRGSNQPQHF
CDR3nt: TGTGCCAGCAGCTTAAAGGCTGTAAGAATTTGGGGGCGCGGTAGCAATCAGCCCCAGCATTTT

abundance: NA
v_gene: TRBV6-6
j_gene: TRBJ2-5
d_gene: TRBD2
CDR3aa: CASTNSGGHETQYF
CDR3nt: TGTGCCAGCACCAATAGCGGGGGCCATGAGACCCAGTACTTC

abundance: NA
v_gene: TRBV5-6
j_gene: TRBJ2-7
d_gene: TRBD2
CDR3aa: CASSLARDYDEQYF
CDR3nt: TGTGCCAGCAGCTTGGCCCGGGACTACGACGAGCAGTACTTC

abundance: NA
v_gene: TRBV5-6
j_gene: TRBJ1-5
d_gene: NA
CDR3aa: CASSLGSGGQPQHF
CDR3nt: TGTGCCAGCAGCTTGGGGTCAGGAGGACAGCCCCAGCATTTT

abundance: NA
v_gene: TRBV5-6
j_gene: TRBJ2-4
d_gene: TRBD1
CDR3aa: CASSWDRLNIQYF
CDR3nt: TGTGCCAGCAGCTGGGACAGGCTAAACATTCAGTACTTC

abundance: NA
v_gene: TRBV6-1
j_gene: TRBJ2-7
d_gene: TRBD1
CDR3aa: CASSELLTGFYEQYF
CDR3nt: TGTGCCAGCAGTGAACTCTTGACAGGGTTCTACGAGCAGTACTTC

abundance: few
v_gene: TRBV19
j_gene: TRBJ1-5
d_gene: TRBD1
CDR3aa: CATVDRGQGNQPQHF
CDR3nt: TGTGCCACCGTCGACAGGGGGCAAGGCAATCAGCCCCAGCATTTT

abundance: NA
v_gene: TRBV5-4
j_gene: TRBJ2-5
d_gene: TRBD2
CDR3aa: CASSFGGAETQYF
CDR3nt: TGTGCCAGCAGCTTCGGGGGGGCCGAGACCCAGTACTTC

abundance: few
v_gene: TRBV4-3
j_gene: TRBJ2-2
d_gene: TRBD1
CDR3aa: CASSQGRGQGLAGELFF
CDR3nt: TGCGCCAGCAGCCAAGGGAGGGGACAGGGCTTGGCCGGGGAGCTGTTTTTT

abundance: NA
v_gene: TRBV27
j_gene: TRBJ1-2
d_gene: NA
CDR3aa: CASSPRPRTEPNYGYTF
CDR3nt: TGTGCCAGCAGCCCCCGTCCAAGGACAGAACCTAACTATGGCTACACCTTC

abundance: NA
v_gene: TRBV28
j_gene: TRBJ1-1
d_gene: NA
CDR3aa: CASRANLAKNTEAFF
CDR3nt: TGTGCCAGCAGGGCCAATCTGGCAAAGAACACTGAAGCTTTCTTT

abundance: NA
v_gene: TRBV9
j_gene: TRBJ1-1
d_gene: NA
CDR3aa: CASSEGGAGEAFF
CDR3nt: TGTGCCAGCAGCGAGGGGGGGGCCGGGGAAGCTTTCTTT

abundance: NA
v_gene: TRBV28
j_gene: TRBJ1-5
d_gene: TRBD1
CDR3aa: CLVRQGQGQPQHF
CDR3nt: TGTTTGGTGAGACAGGGCCAGGGACAGCCCCAGCATTTT

abundance: NA
v_gene: TRBV7-2
j_gene: TRBJ2-3
d_gene: NA
CDR3aa: CASGGAEDTQYF
CDR3nt: TGTGCCAGCGGGGGGGCCGAAGATACGCAGTATTTT

abundance: NA
v_gene: TRBV7-9
j_gene: TRBJ1-2
d_gene: NA
CDR3aa: CASSSLRLSGLYGYTF
CDR3nt: TGTGCCAGCAGCTCGCTTAGATTGTCAGGGCTCTATGGCTACACCTTC

abundance: NA
v_gene: TRBV5-6
j_gene: TRBJ2-7
d_gene: TRBD1
CDR3aa: CASSRTWTGGVDEQYF
CDR3nt: TGTGCCAGCAGTCGAACCTGGACAGGGGGCGTGGACGAGCAGTACTTC

abundance: NA
v_gene: TRBV10-3
j_gene: TRBJ2-5
d_gene: TRBD2
CDR3aa: CAISERGEETQYF
CDR3nt: TGTGCCATCTCCGAGCGGGGAGAAGAGACCCAGTACTTC

abundance: NA
v_gene: TRBV29-1
j_gene: TRBJ1-1
d_gene: TRBD1
CDR3aa: CSADLVQGFTEAFF
CDR3nt: TGCAGCGCAGACCTAGTACAGGGGTTCACTGAAGCTTTCTTT

abundance: NA
v_gene: TRBV9
j_gene: TRBJ1-4
d_gene: TRBD1
CDR3aa: CASSAYRGGDEKLFF
CDR3nt: TGTGCCAGCAGCGCTTACAGGGGCGGGGATGAAAAACTGTTTTTT

abundance: NA
v_gene: TRBV9
j_gene: TRBJ2-3
d_gene: NA
CDR3aa: CASSPPLGAQDGTDTQYF
CDR3nt: TGTGCCAGCAGCCCTCCTTTAGGGGCGCAGGATGGCACAGATACGCAGTATTTT

abundance: NA
v_gene: TRBV12-5
j_gene: TRBJ2-3
d_gene: TRBD2
CDR3aa: CASGLVRTSGGTDTQYF
CDR3nt: TGTGCTAGTGGTTTGGTACGGACTAGCGGGGGGACAGATACGCAGTATTTT

abundance: NA
v_gene: TRBV19
j_gene: TRBJ2-7
d_gene: NA
CDR3aa: CASSLTGYGDEQYF
CDR3nt: TGTGCCAGTAGCCTCACAGGGTATGGCGACGAGCAGTACTTC

abundance: NA
v_gene: TRBV19
j_gene: TRBJ1-5
d_gene: NA
CDR3aa: CASSTTAGGNQPQHF
CDR3nt: TGTGCCAGTAGTACGACCGCCGGGGGCAATCAGCCCCAGCATTTT

abundance: NA
v_gene: TRBV9
j_gene: TRBJ2-7
d_gene: NA
CDR3aa: CASSPRWGDQSYEQYF
CDR3nt: TGTGCCAGCAGCCCAAGATGGGGGGACCAATCCTACGAGCAGTACTTC

abundance: NA
v_gene: TRBV30
j_gene: TRBJ1-5
d_gene: NA
CDR3aa: CAWSQGGDNQPQHF
CDR3nt: TGTGCCTGGAGTCAGGGAGGGGATAATCAGCCCCAGCATTTT

abundance: NA
v_gene: TRBV5-4
j_gene: TRBJ1-1
d_gene: NA
CDR3aa: CASSKPGQLNTEAFF
CDR3nt: TGTGCCAGCAGCAAGCCGGGACAACTAAACACTGAAGCTTTCTTT

abundance: NA
v_gene: TRBV28
j_gene: TRBJ1-1
d_gene: TRBD1
CDR3aa: CASSTRTGVNTEAFF
CDR3nt: TGTGCCAGCAGTACTCGGACAGGGGTGAACACTGAAGCTTTCTTT

abundance: NA
v_gene: TRBV18
j_gene: TRBJ1-2
d_gene: TRBD1
CDR3aa: CASSPAGQGTYGYTF
CDR3nt: TGTGCCAGCTCACCCGCGGGACAGGGGACTTATGGCTACACCTTC

abundance: NA
v_gene: TRBV6-5
j_gene: TRBJ1-2
d_gene: NA
CDR3aa: CASSSTGGGYTF
CDR3nt: TGTGCCAGCAGTTCGACGGGGGGTGGCTACACCTTC

abundance: NA
v_gene: TRBV6-5
j_gene: TRBJ1-1
d_gene: NA
CDR3aa: CASSYAGLEETEAFF
CDR3nt: TGTGCCAGCAGTTACGCAGGGTTAGAGGAGACTGAAGCTTTCTTT

abundance: once
v_gene: TRBV11-2
j_gene: TRBJ1-3
d_gene: NA
CDR3aa: CASSPRTDPFGNTIYF
CDR3nt: TGTGCCAGCAGTCCGAGGACAGATCCTTTCGGAAACACCATATATTTT

abundance: NA
v_gene: TRBV6-5
j_gene: TRBJ2-2
d_gene: TRBD2
CDR3aa: CASRTSGGVPGELFF
CDR3nt: TGTGCCAGCAGGACTAGCGGGGGGGTACCCGGGGAGCTGTTTTTT

abundance: NA
v_gene: TRBV29-1
j_gene: TRBJ2-7
d_gene: NA
CDR3aa: CSVVAADTYEQYF
CDR3nt: TGCAGCGTCGTAGCTGCAGATACCTACGAGCAGTACTTC

abundance: NA
v_gene: TRBV5-1
j_gene: TRBJ1-4
d_gene: NA
CDR3aa: CASSPTANEKLFF
CDR3nt: TGCGCCAGCAGCCCGACAGCTAATGAAAAACTGTTTTTT

abundance: NA
v_gene: TRBV27
j_gene: TRBJ2-7
d_gene: TRBD1
CDR3aa: CASIGTGATLGEQYF
CDR3nt: TGTGCCAGCATCGGGACAGGGGCTACGTTGGGCGAGCAGTACTTC

abundance: NA
v_gene: TRBV18
j_gene: TRBJ1-1
d_gene: NA
CDR3aa: CASSLTAQNTEAFF
CDR3nt: TGTGCCAGCTCACTAACAGCCCAGAACACTGAAGCTTTCTTT

abundance: once
v_gene: TRBV5-4
j_gene: TRBJ1-1
d_gene: TRBD1
CDR3aa: CASSLDQGGLRAFF
CDR3nt: TGTGCCAGCAGCTTGGATCAGGGGGGTCTGCGGGCTTTCTTT

abundance: NA
v_gene: TRBV7-9
j_gene: TRBJ1-4
d_gene: NA
CDR3aa: CASSLAAGSNEKLFF
CDR3nt: TGTGCCAGCAGCTTAGCGGCAGGTTCTAATGAAAAACTGTTTTTT

abundance: few
v_gene: TRBV5-6
j_gene: TRBJ2-1
d_gene: NA
CDR3aa: CASSLAGSLYSYNEQFF
CDR3nt: TGTGCCAGCAGCTTGGCAGGCAGCCTCTACTCCTACAATGAGCAGTTCTTC

abundance: NA
v_gene: TRBV7-2
j_gene: TRBJ2-2
d_gene: TRBD2
CDR3aa: CASSFLGLAGSGELFF
CDR3nt: TGTGCCAGCAGCTTCCTCGGACTAGCGGGTTCCGGGGAGCTGTTTTTT

abundance: once
v_gene: TRBV5-1
j_gene: TRBJ2-1
d_gene: TRBD2
CDR3aa: CASSYLAGGPNEQFF
CDR3nt: TGCGCCAGCAGCTACCTAGCGGGAGGCCCCAATGAGCAGTTCTTC